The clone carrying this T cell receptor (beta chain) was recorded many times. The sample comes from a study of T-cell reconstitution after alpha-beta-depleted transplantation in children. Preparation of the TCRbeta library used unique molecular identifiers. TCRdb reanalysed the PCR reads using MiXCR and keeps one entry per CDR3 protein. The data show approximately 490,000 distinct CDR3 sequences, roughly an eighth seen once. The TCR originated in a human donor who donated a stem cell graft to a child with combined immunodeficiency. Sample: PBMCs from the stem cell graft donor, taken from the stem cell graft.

The CDR3 loop reads CASSPRRPGGGRSTDTQYF. The CDR3 nucleotides read TGTGCCAGCAGCCCTCGTCGGCCCGGGGGCGGGAGGAGCACAGATACGCAGTATTTT. The chain carries TRBV7-8 and TRBJ2-3; 8 nucleotides agree with TRBD2. With V trimmed by 5 bases and J by 0 bases, 16 bases remained unmatched. Germline lookup yields CDR1 SGHVS and CDR2 FQNEAQ. This CDR3 region has 19 residues.